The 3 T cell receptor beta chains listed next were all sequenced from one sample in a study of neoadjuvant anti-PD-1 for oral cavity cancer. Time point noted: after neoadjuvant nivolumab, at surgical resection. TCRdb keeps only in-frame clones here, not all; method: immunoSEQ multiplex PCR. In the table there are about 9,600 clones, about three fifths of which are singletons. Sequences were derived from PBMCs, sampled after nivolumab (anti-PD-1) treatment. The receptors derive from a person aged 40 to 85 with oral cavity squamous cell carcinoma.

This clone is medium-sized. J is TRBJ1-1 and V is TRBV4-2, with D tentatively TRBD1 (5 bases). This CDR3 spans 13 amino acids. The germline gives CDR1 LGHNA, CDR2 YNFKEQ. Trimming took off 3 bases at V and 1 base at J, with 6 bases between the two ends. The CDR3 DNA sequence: TGTGCCAGCAGCCAGGACACGAACACTGAAGCTTTCTTT. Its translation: CASSQDTNTEAFF.

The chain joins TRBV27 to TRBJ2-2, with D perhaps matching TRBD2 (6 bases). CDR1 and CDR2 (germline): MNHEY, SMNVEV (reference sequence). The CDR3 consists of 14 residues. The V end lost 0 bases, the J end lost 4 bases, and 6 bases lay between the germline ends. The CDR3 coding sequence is TGTGCCAGCAGTTTATCGGGGGGCACCGGGGAGCTGTTTTTT. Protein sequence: CASSLSGGTGELFF.

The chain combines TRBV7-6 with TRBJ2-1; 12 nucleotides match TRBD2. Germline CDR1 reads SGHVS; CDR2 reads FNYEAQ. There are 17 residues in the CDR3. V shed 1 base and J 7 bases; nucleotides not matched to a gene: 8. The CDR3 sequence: CASSLEGLAGGPNEQFF. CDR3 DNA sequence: TGTGCCAGCAGCTTAGAGGGGCTAGCGGGAGGGCCTAATGAGCAGTTCTTC.